This T cell receptor beta chain was sequenced during a study of T cell responses to AZD1222 COVID-19 vaccine. A note on this clone: The antigen is unknown.

The protocol was immunoSEQ multiplex PCR, while the TCRdb copy is restricted to in-frame clones and leaves out a portion. The sample records some 120,000 clones, under 95% being singletons. Study conclusions and caveats: Of the AZD1222 recipients, only 6 or 7 were seropositive at baseline.

Germline CDR1 reads MNHNY; CDR2 reads SVGAGI (reference sequence). Trimming took 7 bases from V and 3 from J, leaving 7 bases between them. This CDR3 has 12 amino acids. The clonotype originates from an adult in good health. The J gene is TRBJ1-5, the V gene TRBV6-6; D ambiguous. The sequenced sample was peripheral blood, obtained on day 0 of AZD1222 vaccination. The DNA for the CDR3 is TGTGCCAGCACGCCGTTCAATCAGCCCCAGCATTTT. As protein: CASTPFNQPQHF.